This entry lists 7 T cell receptor beta chains sequenced from one sample in a study of glioma-infiltrating T cells. Amplification of TCR alpha and beta CDR3 regions from RNA used iRepertoire nested multiplex PCR. One entry per CDR3 protein results from TCRdb running MiXCR on the multiplex PCR reads. This table has roughly 200,000 distinct CDR3 sequences, over 30% appearing once. The specimen sequenced was glioma tissue, nonneoplastic brain tissue, or PBMCs (not recorded which). These receptors were collected from a human donor with low-grade glioma or glioblastoma, undergoing nonglioma brain surgery, or in good health (not recorded which).

This clonotype was seen ten or more times. The rearrangement uses TRBV7-2 and TRBJ1-5; a possible D gene is TRBD1 (6 bases). Germline assignment: CDR1 SGHTA and CDR2 FQGNSA. The CDR3 contains 17 residues. Trimming took off 3 bases at V and 4 bases at J, with 19 bases between the two ends. CDR3 bases: TGTGCCAGCAGCTTTAGTCAGGGGAGGGATAAGAATCAGCCCCAGCATTTT. Its translation: CASSFSQGRDKNQPQHF.

The table lists this clonotype with many counts. The rearrangement joins TRBV6-1 to TRBJ2-5; D might be TRBD1 (6 bases). The germline CDR1 and CDR2 sequences are MNHNS and SASEGT. V was clipped by 10 bases and J by 2 bases, with 11 bases between them. This CDR3 contains 12 residues. The CDR3 nucleotides are TGTGCCATCCGTCAGGGGCAAGAGACCCAGTACTTC. Protein sequence: CAIRQGQETQYF.

This clonotype was picked up a small number of times. V gene TRBV19 combines with J gene TRBJ2-5, with D unclear. V was shortened by 5 bases and J by 1 base, with 11 bases between the two germline ends. Germline V gene data show CDR1 as LNHDA and CDR2 as SQIVND (reference sequence). This CDR3 spans 14 amino acids. CDR3 protein: CASSEFGSQETQYF. In DNA form, the CDR3 reads TGTGCCAGTAGTGAGTTCGGCAGCCAAGAGACCCAGTACTTC.

V gene TRBV12-3 or TRBV12-4 combines with J gene TRBJ1-1; 11 bases fit TRBD1. The V segment lost 6 bases and the J segment 5 bases; nucleotides outside the gene matches: 2. This CDR3 has 13 residues. The CDR3 protein is CASRDRGRTEAFF. As DNA, the CDR3 is TGTGCCAGCAGGGACAGGGGGCGGACTGAAGCTTTCTTT.

In its sample, this clonotype was seen once. A much larger clone sits a single nucleotide away, making a read error possible. The final CDR3 position lacks the conserved phenylalanine or tryptophan, pointing to a likely read error. The chain couples TRBV19 to TRBJ2-1; D possibly corresponds to TRBD2 (6 bases). Trimming removed 0 bases at V and 6 bases at J, with 9 bases between. Germline assignment: CDR1 LNHDA and CDR2 SQIVND (reference sequence). CDR3 length equals 14 residues. CDR3 protein: CASSIDLLANEQFL. The DNA of the CDR3 is TGTGCCAGTAGTATAGACTTACTAGCCAATGAGCAGTTCCTC.

Remarks on this clonotype: An end of the junction differs from the germline gene, which may be a read error. The V and J genes are TRBV19 and TRBJ1-5; D is perhaps TRBD1 (6 bases). CDR3 length equals 17 residues. Germline values: CDR1 LNHDA, CDR2 SQIVND (reference sequence). CDR3 sequence: CASSLLGGGYSNRPQHF. The CDR3 nucleotides read TGTGCCAGTAGTCTGCTAGGGGGAGGTTATAGCAATCGGCCCCAGCATTTT.

As to this clonotype: Possible read error: a much larger clone is one base away. The gene calls are TRBV6-1 and TRBJ2-2; D remains ambiguous. V was pared by 6 bases and J by 4 bases, with 9 bases between. The CDR3 has 13 amino acids. The germline gives CDR1 MNHNS, CDR2 SASEGT. DNA of the CDR3: TGTGCCAGCAGCACGCGAGGCACCGGGGAGCTGTTTTTT. It codes for CASSTRGTGELFF.